One and the same sample provided the 31 T cell receptor beta chains below, sequenced in a study of metastatic and nonmetastatic thyroid tumors. Every patient was untreated before thyroid surgery. Using MiXCR, TCRdb reanalyzed the PCR reads. This sample has about 69,000 clones, with approximately 15% found just once. The sample consisted of blood. All receptors derive from a male donor with papillary thyroid cancer or a benign thyroid nodule (not recorded which). Some clones in this sample may be carry-over from other donors' samples.

On this clone itself: Germline and junction disagree at one end, which may indicate a read error. This CDR3 reads CASSLRRDYVYTF. The CDR3 bases are TGTGCCAGCAGCCTCCGCAGGGACTATGTCTACACCTTC. The chain combines TRBV7-8 with TRBJ1-2; D is possibly TRBD1 (5 bases). This CDR3 region has 13 residues. The germline CDR1 and CDR2 sequences are SGHVS and FQNEAQ. Full variable domain (missing parts from reference TRBV7-8 and TRBJ1-2): GAGVSQSPRYKVAKRGQDVALRCDPISGHVSLFWYQQALGQGPEFLTYFQNEAQLDKSGLPSDRFFAERPEGSVSTLKIQRTQQEDSAVYLCASSLRRDYVYTFGSGTRLTVV.

This clone was counted many times. J is TRBJ2-7 and V is TRBV2; 8 bases are shared with TRBD1. V lost 11 bases and J lost 2; bases outside the gene matches: 8. Germline CDR1 SNHLY, CDR2 FYNNEI. This CDR3 is built from 13 residues. The CDR3 spells CAGSGTGTYEQYF. In nucleotides, the CDR3 is TGTGCCGGGTCCGGGACAGGAACCTACGAGCAGTACTTC.

This clone was picked up many times. CDR3 in DNA: TGTGCCAGCAGCTTTCTAGCGGGAGGGCCGGGGGAGCAGTTCTTC. This sequence encodes CASSFLAGGPGEQFF. The rearrangement links TRBV7-6 to TRBJ2-1, with 12 nucleotides matching TRBD2. The germline gives CDR1 SGHVS, CDR2 FNYEAQ. With 3 bases clipped from V and 10 bases from J, the junction kept 7 bases outside the gene matches. This CDR3 contains 15 residues.

The sample holds many counts of this clone. V is TRBV2 and J is TRBJ2-7, with 10 bases fitting TRBD2. The length of the CDR3 is 13 residues. Trimming cost V 5 bases and J 3 bases; bases outside gene matches: 1. Germline-derived CDR1 and CDR2 are SNHLY and FYNNEI. CDR3 loop: CASSLAGDYEQYV. The CDR3 DNA is TGTGCCAGCAGTCTAGCGGGGGACTACGAGCAGTACGTC.

The rearrangement uses TRBV7-2 and TRBJ2-7; D might be TRBD2 (6 bases). Germline V gene sequence: CDR1 SGHTA, CDR2 FQGNSA. V dropped 5 bases and J dropped 4 bases, with 9 bases sitting between them. This CDR3 comprises 12 residues. CDR3 sequence reads: CASSQTSYEQYF. In DNA, the CDR3 is TGTGCCAGCAGCCAGACTAGTTACGAGCAGTACTTC. Variable domain in full (rest from reference TRBV7-2 and TRBJ2-7): GAGVSQSPSNKVTEKGKDVELRCDPISGHTALYWYRQSLGQGLEFLIYFQGNSAPDKSGLPSDRFSAERTGGSVSTLTIQRTQQEDSAVYLCASSQTSYEQYFGPGTRLTVT.

This clone showed up many times. This chain joins TRBV7-9 and TRBJ2-3, with no clear D. This CDR3 region has 13 residues. V was shortened by 1 base and J by 0 bases, with 2 bases between the two germline ends. CDR1 and CDR2 (germline): SEHNR, FQNEAQ (reference sequence). CDR3 nucleotides: TGTGCCAGCAGCTTAGTGAGCACAGATACGCAGTATTTT. It yields the protein CASSLVSTDTQYF.

At least ten counts were recorded for this clone. The chain couples TRBV2 to TRBJ2-1; 8 positions match TRBD2. This CDR3 comprises 15 residues. J was trimmed by 9 bases and V by 5 bases; bases with no gene match: 12. From germline, CDR1 is SNHLY and CDR2 FYNNEI. CDR3 region: CASSPGGGGPGEQFF. The DNA of the CDR3 is TGTGCCAGCAGTCCCGGGGGGGGAGGGCCGGGTGAGCAGTTCTTC.

On this clone itself: Other nucleotide sequences from this sample produce the same CDR3. J is TRBJ1-1 and V is TRBV5-1; D is unclear. V shed 2 bases and J shed 9 bases, with 20 bases lying between them. Germline V gene sequence: CDR1 SGHRS, CDR2 YFSETQ. This CDR3 comprises 15 residues. CDR3 bases: TGCGCCAGCAGCTTAGGATTAAGCGGAGGTGTCCAAGCTTTCTTT. It encodes CASSLGLSGGVQAFF.

This clone was picked up a small number of times. This chain joins TRBV6-1 and TRBJ1-5; D perhaps matches TRBD1 (5 bases). Trimming left V 6 bases short and J 6 bases short, with 21 bases between. Germline V gene sequence: CDR1 MNHNS, CDR2 SASEGT. The CDR3 loop spans 16 amino acids. The CDR3 sequence is CASRPPGGEGRQPQHF. The CDR3 nucleotides read TGTGCCAGCAGACCCCCTGGGGGAGAGGGGCGTCAGCCCCAGCATTTT.

This clone was seen many times. This chain connects TRBV3-1 to TRBJ1-1; unclear D gene. Trimming cost V 0 bases and J 7 bases, with 12 bases left between them. CDR1 and CDR2 (germline): LGHDT, YNNKEL (reference sequence). This CDR3 is 14 amino acids long. The CDR3 DNA follows: TGTGCCAGCAGCCAAGATAGGGTTCCTGGTGAAGCTTTCTTT. Translating it yields CASSQDRVPGEAFF.

The chain is built from TRBV12-3 or TRBV12-4 and TRBJ1-1; no reliable D call. V lost 6 bases to trimming and J lost 6 bases, with 8 bases between them. CDR3 length: 11 amino acids. CDR3 sequence (DNA): TGTGCCAGCAGCGTAGGGCCTGAAGCTTTCTTT. Protein product: CASSVGPEAFF.

J is TRBJ2-1 and V is TRBV20-1; D may be TRBD2 (5 bases). The CDR3 is 15 amino acids. The ends were cut back, 6 bases at V and 2 bases at J, with 17 bases in the middle. The V gene's germline CDR1 is DFQATT and CDR2 SNEGSKA (reference sequence). The CDR3 DNA follows: TGCAGTGCACAATCCGGGCCCGGGGCCTACAATGAGCAGTTCTTC. It encodes CSAQSGPGAYNEQFF.

Comment on this clone: This may arise from a read error, as a much more abundant clone is one base away. The chain combines TRBV29-1 with TRBJ2-6; the D is unclear. Germline V gene lookup returns CDR1 SQVTM and CDR2 ANQGSEA. CDR3 length equals 16 residues. V lost 2 bases and J 2 bases, leaving 13 bases between the germline ends. The CDR3 is CSVELPAWPGANVLTF. The CDR3 coding sequence is TGCAGCGTTGAACTTCCTGCGTGGCCTGGGGCCAACGTCCTGACTTTC.

The table lists this clone with many counts. The chain carries TRBV4-2 and TRBJ2-1; D unclear. This CDR3 is 14 amino acids long. Trimming removed 0 bases at V and 9 bases at J, with 12 bases between. The germline V gene has CDR1 LGHNA and CDR2 YNFKEQ. In nucleotides, the CDR3 is TGTGCCAGCAGCCAAGAAATCGACCGCAGTGAGCAGTTCTTC. This translates into CASSQEIDRSEQFF.

This clone occurred many times. J is TRBJ2-3 and V is TRBV6-1; the match to TRBD2 covers 12 bases. V lost 5 bases, J lost 6 bases, and 6 bases stayed unmatched. The CDR3 runs 15 residues. In germline, CDR1 is MNHNS, CDR2 SASEGT. Here the CDR3 DNA reads TGTGCCAGCAGTCAAGGACTAGCGGGAACTGATACGCAGTATTTT. This translates into CASSQGLAGTDTQYF.

The table lists this clone with a few counts. The chain joins TRBV6-1 to TRBJ2-7; D is possibly TRBD2 (5 bases). The germline gives CDR1 MNHNS, CDR2 SASEGT. The V end lost 6 bases, the J end lost 2 bases, and 8 bases lay between the germline ends. There are 12 residues in the CDR3. The CDR3 DNA is TGTGCCAGCAGAACCGGGACCTACGAGCAGTACTTC. Residues: CASRTGTYEQYF.

This clone was observed once. A much larger clone lies a single base off, so this may be a read error. This chain connects TRBV5-8 to TRBJ2-3; no clear D gene. The CDR3 extends over 13 amino acids. CDR1 SGHTS and CDR2 YDEGEE come from the germline V gene. The V end lost 0 bases, the J end lost 4 bases, and 6 bases lay between the germline ends. The CDR3 here is CASSLVVADTQYF. CDR3 nucleotides: TGTGCCAGCAGCTTGGTTGTCGCAGATACGCAGTATTTT. The complete variable domain, with remaining parts taken from reference TRBV5-8 and TRBJ2-3, reads EAGVTQSPTHLIKTRGQQATLRCSPISGHTSVYWYQQALGLGLQFLLWYDEGEERNRGNFPPRFSGRQFPNYSSELNVNALELEDSALYLCASSLVVADTQYFGPGTRLTVL.

This clone was detected many times. Other DNA variants within this sample encode the same CDR3. The chain links TRBV5-4 to TRBJ2-3; unclear D gene. The V gene's germline CDR1 is SGHNT and CDR2 YYREEE (reference sequence). CDR3 length: 12 amino acids. Between the trimmed V and J ends, which lost 5 bases and 5 bases, there was a span of 9 bases. The CDR3 DNA follows: TGTGCCAGCAGACAGCCCGGAGATACGCAGTATTTT. It codes for CASRQPGDTQYF. The full variable domain, completed using reference TRBV5-4 and TRBJ2-3, is ETGVTQSPTHLIKTRGQQVTLRCSSQSGHNTVSWYQQALGQGPQFIFQYYREEENGRGNFPPRFSGLQFPNYSSELNVNALELDDSALYLCASRQPGDTQYFGPGTRLTVL.

This clone was seen at least ten times. The gene calls are TRBV7-9 and TRBJ1-1; D gene unclear. There are 14 residues in the CDR3. Germline values: CDR1 SEHNR, CDR2 FQNEAQ (reference sequence). The ends were cut back, 6 bases at V and 1 base at J, with 12 bases in the middle. CDR3 sequence reads: CASSLAAANTEAFF. In nucleotides, the CDR3 is TGTGCCAGCAGTCTGGCGGCAGCGAACACTGAAGCTTTCTTT.

This clone was seen ten or more times. The chain links TRBV19 to TRBJ2-3; D may correspond to TRBD1 or TRBD2 (5 bases each). Germline V gene sequence: CDR1 LNHDA, CDR2 SQIVND (reference sequence). This CDR3 has 18 residues. V lost 5 bases and J lost 0, with 21 bases in between. As DNA, the CDR3 is TGTGCCAGTAGTCTAAGTGTGGGGACCTACGATAGCACAGATACGCAGTATTTT. Protein sequence: CASSLSVGTYDSTDTQYF.

This clone was found many times. The chain is built from TRBV2 and TRBJ2-1; D is unresolved. The CDR3 covers 14 residues. Germline CDR1 and CDR2: SNHLY and FYNNEI. V lost 3 bases and J lost 9, with 15 bases in between. CDR3 coding DNA: TGTGCCAGCAGTGAGGATTACCATATGGCTGAGCAGTTCTTC. Translated, it gives CASSEDYHMAEQFF.

This clone was found a few times. The rearrangement joins TRBV6-1 to TRBJ1-5, with D tentatively TRBD1 (5 bases). CDR1 and CDR2 from the germline V gene are MNHNS and SASEGT. Between the trimmed V and J ends, which lost 8 bases and 2 bases, there was a span of 13 bases. The CDR3 runs to 14 residues. CDR3 DNA: TGTGCCAGCCAGACCGGAGGGGGCAATCAGCCCCAGCATTTT. Translated: CASQTGGGNQPQHF.

This clone was seen ten or more times. The rearrangement uses TRBV4-2 and TRBJ2-7, with D maybe TRBD1 (7 bases). Germline CDR1 LGHNA, CDR2 YNFKEQ. This CDR3 comprises 17 residues. V dropped 0 bases and J dropped 0 bases, with 15 bases sitting between them. The DNA of the CDR3 is TGTGCCAGCAGCCAAGATCTCGCAGGGGGACTCTCCTACGAGCAGTACTTC. Translated: CASSQDLAGGLSYEQYF.

This clone was detected many times. This rearrangement joins TRBV12-3 or TRBV12-4 to TRBJ2-1; 10 bases fit TRBD2. V lost 2 bases and J lost 9; bases outside the gene matches: 7. This CDR3 comprises 15 residues. The CDR3 sequence is CASSLHPLAGAEQFF. Here the CDR3 DNA reads TGTGCCAGCAGTTTACATCCGCTAGCGGGAGCTGAGCAGTTCTTC.

This clone was recorded a few times. This chain links TRBV6-1 with TRBJ2-7, with a weak D call TRBD1 (6 bases). The CDR3 runs 13 residues. Germline CDR1 is MNHNS and CDR2 is SASEGT. V was pared by 5 bases and J by 4 bases, with 12 bases between. The CDR3 sequence: CASSSRGTYEQYF. The CDR3 DNA sequence: TGTGCCAGCAGTTCCAGGGGAACTTACGAGCAGTACTTC.

This clone came up many times. The V gene is TRBV25-1, the J gene TRBJ1-5; D is uncertain. V shed 6 bases and J shed 9 bases, with 12 bases lying between them. Germline-derived CDR1 and CDR2 are MGHDK and SYGVNS. CDR3 length equals 12 residues. As DNA, the CDR3 is TGTGCCAGCAGGGGCCCAGTTGGGCCCCAGCATTTT. It is translated as CASRGPVGPQHF.

This clone occurred many times. The chain employs TRBV20-1 and TRBJ2-1, with D maybe TRBD2 (6 bases). There are 17 residues in the CDR3. The V and J ends lost 1 base and 1 base respectively, with 17 bases between them. Germline CDR1 reads DFQATT; CDR2 reads SNEGSKA (reference sequence). CDR3 sequence reads: CSARGDRERVSYNEQFF. CDR3 nucleotides: TGCAGTGCTAGAGGTGACCGGGAGAGGGTATCCTACAATGAGCAGTTCTTC.

This clone occurred many times. The chain combines TRBV19 with TRBJ2-4; 8 bases are a match to TRBD2. CDR1 is LNHDA and CDR2 is SQIVND in the germline V gene (reference sequence). Unmatched junction bases numbered 4, after V lost 4 bases and J lost 8 bases. This CDR3 is 13 amino acids long. CDR3 sequence: CASSTGLVYIQYF. For the CDR3, the DNA is TGTGCCAGTAGTACGGGACTAGTGTACATTCAGTACTTC.

This clone was detected many times. The chain links TRBV6-2 or TRBV6-3 to TRBJ1-1; D remains ambiguous. V was trimmed by 2 bases and J by 5 bases, leaving 9 bases between them. The CDR3 is made up of 13 amino acids. Germline V CDR1 and CDR2: MNHEY, SVGEGT. CDR3 nucleotides: TGTGCCAGCAGTTACAATTTTGTAACTGAAGCTTTCTTT. It yields the protein CASSYNFVTEAFF.

Worth noting for this clone: This may arise from a read error, as a much more abundant clone is one base away. Since the CDR3 does not end with the conserved phenylalanine or tryptophan, this likely comes from a read error. This rearrangement joins TRBV20-1 to TRBJ1-5; D not certain. V lost 3 bases and J 0 bases, leaving 12 bases between the germline ends. Germline V CDR1 and CDR2: DFQATT, SNEGSKA (reference sequence). The CDR3 spans 15 residues. CDR3 sequence reads: CSASVRRTSNQPQHL. CDR3 DNA: TGCAGTGCTAGTGTACGACGAACTAGCAATCAGCCCCAGCATCTT.

Many counts were recorded for this clone. The rearrangement uses TRBV7-8 and TRBJ2-6; the D gene is possibly TRBD2 (6 bases). Trimming stripped 0 bases from V and 0 bases from J, with 9 bases between. CDR3 length equals 17 residues. Germline V CDR1 and CDR2: SGHVS, FQNEAQ. The DNA for the CDR3 is TGTGCCAGCAGCTTAGCGGGAGGCAGCTCTGGGGCCAACGTCCTGACTTTC. Its translation: CASSLAGGSSGANVLTF. The entire variable domain, with the rest obtained from reference TRBV7-8 and TRBJ2-6, is as follows: GAGVSQSPRYKVAKRGQDVALRCDPISGHVSLFWYQQALGQGPEFLTYFQNEAQLDKSGLPSDRFFAERPEGSVSTLKIQRTQQEDSAVYLCASSLAGGSSGANVLTFGAGSRLTVL.